This TCR beta chain was retrieved from a study of T cell repertoires in ileal Crohn's disease. As for the study in general: From the surgical specimen's inflamed ileum, biopsies were taken as M0. Per sample, 400 to 550 nanograms of biopsy DNA were TCRB immunosequenced. Overall study findings and caveats: Active smokers at surgery had more clonal expansions than non-smokers.

Points on this clone: The antigen remains unidentified.

Germline V gene data show CDR1 as LGHNA and CDR2 as YSLEER. This CDR3 comprises 15 residues. The V gene end was trimmed by 2 bases and the J gene end by 5 bases; junction bases not matched to a gene: 3. Documented time point: inflamed ileum from the surgical specimen. Profiling relied on immunoSEQ multiplex PCR, and the TCRdb table lists in-frame clones only, not all of them. The sample lists under 4,000 clones, approximately 93% occurring once. The specimen was ileal tissue. The receptor was derived from an adult with Crohn's disease. The gene calls are TRBV4-3 and TRBJ2-3; 11 bases fit TRBD2. The CDR3 spells CASSQRLAGRDTQYF. The CDR3 coding sequence is TGCGCCAGCAGCCAACGACTAGCGGGGAGAGATACGCAGTATTTT.